The clone carrying this T cell receptor beta chain has only one observation. The data belong to a study of T cell changes during pregnancy in multiple sclerosis. The repertoire was sequenced with immunoSEQ multiplex PCR; TCRdb's copy has only in-frame clones and lacks some. The data show 20,000 or so clones, 80% to 90% seen once. Sequences were derived from CD8+ T cells from peripheral blood mononuclear cells, sampled after pregnancy. This clonotype was sampled from a female donor in good health, enrolled as a control in a pregnancy study.

Here the CDR3 reads CASSTPGQGGYGYTF. CDR3 nucleotides: TGTGCCAGCAGCACTCCTGGACAGGGAGGGTATGGCTACACCTTC. V and J are TRBV7-2 and TRBJ1-2; 8 nucleotides agree with TRBD1. Trimming at V came to 5 bases and at J to 5 bases, leaving 10 bases not matched to a gene. This CDR3 spans 15 amino acids. Germline CDR1 is SGHTA and CDR2 is FQGNSA.